This TCR beta chain emerged from a study of cytomegalovirus exposure and HLA in healthy donors. Study-wide findings and caveats: The study designated about 180 TCR beta chains cytomegalovirus-associated.

In the case of this clone: Its cognate antigen is unknown.

TCRdb keeps only in-frame clones here, not all; method: immunoSEQ multiplex PCR. The sample has 70,000 to 80,000 clones, approximately 95% seen once. This clonotype was sampled from a woman aged 18-29 years in good health and CMV-seropositive. The specimen sequenced was PBMCs.

The CDR3 spells CASKTRDRGDQPQHF. The CDR3 bases are TGTGCCAGTAAAACGAGGGACAGGGGAGATCAGCCCCAGCATTTT. The V gene is TRBV19, the J gene TRBJ1-5, with 10 bases that match TRBD1. This CDR3 is built from 15 residues. Germline V CDR1 and CDR2: LNHDA, SQIVND (reference sequence). Losses at the gene ends were 7 bases for V and 5 bases for J; bases not matched to a gene: 8.